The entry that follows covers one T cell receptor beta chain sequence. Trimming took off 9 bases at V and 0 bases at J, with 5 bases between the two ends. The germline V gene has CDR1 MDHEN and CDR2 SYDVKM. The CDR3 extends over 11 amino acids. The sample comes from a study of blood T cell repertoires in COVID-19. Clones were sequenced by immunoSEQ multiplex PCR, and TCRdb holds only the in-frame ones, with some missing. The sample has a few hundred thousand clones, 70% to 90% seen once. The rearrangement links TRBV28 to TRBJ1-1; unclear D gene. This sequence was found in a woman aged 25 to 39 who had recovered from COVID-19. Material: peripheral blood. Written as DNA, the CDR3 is TGTGCCAGTACAGTGAACACTGAAGCTTTCTTT. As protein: CASTVNTEAFF.